These 18 T cell receptor beta chains originate from one sample sequenced in a study of T cells in Graves' hyperthyroidism and ophthalmopathy. TCR beta CDR3 regions were amplified from RNA transcripts. A set of HTBI primers served as the primers for a first-round RT-PCR of the TCR CDR3. MiXCR, applied by TCRdb to the multiplex PCR reads, yields one record per CDR3 protein. The sample records about 320,000 distinct CDR3 sequences, roughly 17% being singletons. Sequencing was done on a sample of blood. All receptors come from a man younger than 40 with Graves' hyperthyroidism.

The sample holds many counts of this clonotype. This chain connects TRBV3-1 to TRBJ1-5; D is unresolved. This CDR3 has 12 amino acids. Germline CDR1 LGHDT, CDR2 YNNKEL (reference sequence). Trimming took 4 bases from V and 4 from J, leaving 5 bases between them. CDR3 DNA: TGTGCCAGCAGCCGGGGAAATCAGCCCCAGCATTTT. This codes for CASSRGNQPQHF.

Many counts were recorded for this clonotype. The gene calls are TRBV2 and TRBJ1-5; unclear D gene. The CDR3 runs to 14 residues. Germline V lookup: CDR1 SNHLY, CDR2 FYNNEI. Trimming stripped 5 bases from V and 0 bases from J, with 8 bases between. The CDR3 nucleotides read TGTGCCAGCAGTATCGGATATAGCAATCAGCCCCAGCATTTT. Translated, it gives CASSIGYSNQPQHF.

DNA for the CDR3: TGTGCCAGCAGTTTAAATCCCAGGGGAGACTATGGCTACACCTTC. It translates to CASSLNPRGDYGYTF. The chain links TRBV28 to TRBJ1-2; D is possibly TRBD1 (6 bases). CDR1 is MDHEN, CDR2 SYDVKM, per germline. The V end was cut by 2 bases, the J end by 3 bases, with 13 bases between. The CDR3 covers 15 residues.

The chain combines TRBV5-1 with TRBJ2-7, with TRBD1 as a possible D gene (6 bases). The V end was cut by 0 bases, the J end by 5 bases, with 12 bases between. This CDR3 has 14 residues. Germline assignment: CDR1 SGHRS and CDR2 YFSETQ. Here the CDR3 reads CASSLGTVGNEQYF. CDR3 coding DNA: TGCGCCAGCAGCTTGGGGACAGTTGGGAACGAGCAGTACTTC.

The gene calls are TRBV6-5 and TRBJ1-6; 7 bases match TRBD1. There are 16 residues in the CDR3. From germline, CDR1 is MNHEY and CDR2 SVGAGI. With 2 bases clipped from V and 6 bases from J, the junction kept 7 bases outside the gene matches. In nucleotides, the CDR3 is TGTGCCAGCAGTTACAGCCCGGGACAGTTTAATTCACCCCTCCACTTT. Residues: CASSYSPGQFNSPLHF.

This clonotype has at least ten counts. The CDR3 protein is CASSLAAFPTDTQYF. The CDR3 DNA follows: TGCGCCAGCAGCTTGGCCGCGTTCCCCACAGATACGCAGTATTTT. The chain combines TRBV5-1 with TRBJ2-3; D remains unclear. Per the germline V gene, CDR1 is SGHRS and CDR2 is YFSETQ. The V gene lost 0 bases and the J gene lost 2 bases, with 10 bases spanning the gap. This CDR3 is built from 15 residues.

This clonotype has a count of ten or more. The gene calls are TRBV27 and TRBJ1-2; 8 positions match TRBD1. This CDR3 region has 14 residues. Germline values: CDR1 MNHEY, CDR2 SMNVEV (reference sequence). With 5 bases clipped from V and 6 bases from J, the junction kept 8 bases outside the gene matches. CDR3 bases: TGTGCCAGCAGTCGGTCGACAGGGGTGGATGGCTACACCTTC. Protein product: CASSRSTGVDGYTF.

The gene calls are TRBV11-3 and TRBJ2-1, with 8 bases identical to TRBD1. Germline values: CDR1 SGHNT, CDR2 YENEEA. V lost 3 bases and J lost 9; bases outside the gene matches: 7. This CDR3 region has 14 residues. In DNA form, the CDR3 reads TGTGCCAGCAGCTTCAGGGGGCGCCGGGGTGAGCAGTTCTTC. Its protein product is CASSFRGRRGEQFF.

Points on this clonotype: An end of the junction differs from the germline gene, which may be a read error. V usage is TRBV5-6 and J usage is TRBJ1-1, with D maybe TRBD1 (6 bases). The germline gives CDR1 SGHDT, CDR2 YYEEEE. This CDR3 contains 14 residues. CDR3 sequence reads: CASSFATQGTEAFF. The CDR3 DNA sequence: TGTGCCAGCAGCTTCGCCACCCAGGGGACTGAAGCTTTCTTC.

This clonotype was found many times. This chain joins TRBV28 and TRBJ2-5; D unclear. This CDR3 spans 15 amino acids. Trimming removed 2 bases at V and 1 base at J, with 11 bases between. Looked up from germline, CDR1 is MDHEN and CDR2 is SYDVKM. CDR3 sequence reads: CASSLPSVGQETQYF. CDR3 coding DNA: TGTGCCAGCAGTTTACCCTCAGTAGGCCAAGAGACCCAGTACTTC.

This clonotype was recorded a few times. The chain carries TRBV2 and TRBJ2-5, with TRBD1 matching over 10 bases. The V and J ends lost 2 bases and 7 bases, in that order; junction bases with no gene match: 1. CDR1 and CDR2 from the germline V gene are SNHLY and FYNNEI. This CDR3 region has 13 residues. In DNA, the CDR3 is TGTGCCAGCAGTGAAAGGGACAGGGGGACCCAGTACTTC. Translation gives CASSERDRGTQYF.

The table lists this clonotype with a few counts. This chain uses TRBV5-4 with TRBJ2-1; 7 bases match TRBD2. CDR1 and CDR2 from the germline V gene are SGHNT and YYREEE (reference sequence). There are 15 residues in the CDR3. J gave up 1 base and V 1 base, and 2 bases lay outside the gene matches. The CDR3 spells CASSLRGGSYNEQFF. CDR3 DNA: TGTGCCAGCAGCTTGAGGGGAGGGTCCTACAATGAGCAGTTCTTC.

This clonotype was observed at least ten times. The V gene is TRBV7-9, the J gene TRBJ2-7; 7 bases match TRBD1. Germline V lookup: CDR1 SEHNR, CDR2 FQNEAQ (reference sequence). The ends lost 5 bases at V and 3 bases at J; junction bases unmatched: 7. The length of the CDR3 is 14 residues. CDR3 nucleotide sequence: TGTGCCAGCAGCCCCCTGACAGGGAGCTACGAGCAGTACTTC. Its translation: CASSPLTGSYEQYF. The entire variable domain, with the rest obtained from reference TRBV7-9 and TRBJ2-7, is as follows: DTGVSQNPRHKITKRGQNVTFRCDPISEHNRLYWYRQTLGQGPEFLTYFQNEAQLEKSRLLSDRFSAERPKGSFSTLEIQRTEQGDSAMYLCASSPLTGSYEQYFGPGTRLTVT.

This clonotype occurred a few times. The gene calls are TRBV5-1 and TRBJ1-2; 8 bases agree with TRBD1. Germline CDR1 and CDR2: SGHRS and YFSETQ. The trim removed 6 bases at V and 7 bases at J, leaving 11 bases unmatched. The CDR3 runs to 14 residues. This CDR3 reads CASITAGTGGGYTF. The CDR3 DNA reads TGCGCCAGCATCACCGCCGGGACAGGCGGTGGCTACACCTTC.

This clonotype has just a few counts. The J gene is TRBJ2-2, the V gene TRBV9, with TRBD1 as a possible D gene (5 bases). The CDR3 has 14 residues. V was trimmed by 7 bases and J by 6 bases, leaving 16 bases between them. CDR1 and CDR2 (germline): SGDLS, YYNGEE. CDR3 loop: CASDSRAVAGELFF. The CDR3 bases are TGTGCCAGCGATAGCAGGGCGGTAGCCGGGGAGCTGTTTTTT.

This sequence joins TRBV19 and TRBJ1-5; 7 bases are a match to TRBD1. With 6 bases clipped from V and 0 bases from J, the junction kept 17 bases outside the gene matches. CDR3 size: 19 residues. The germline gives CDR1 LNHDA, CDR2 SQIVND (reference sequence). CDR3 nucleotide sequence: TGTGCCAGTAGCGCCGGAGGGCAACAGGGGTTTTATAGCAATCAGCCCCAGCATTTT. Translated, it gives CASSAGGQQGFYSNQPQHF.

This clonotype has a count of ten or more. The rearrangement uses TRBV28 and TRBJ2-7; no clear D. Trimming removed 2 bases from V and 1 base from J, with 9 bases in between. The CDR3 has 14 amino acids. Germline lookup yields CDR1 MDHEN and CDR2 SYDVKM. The CDR3 sequence: CASSLRVRSYEQYF. The CDR3, as DNA: TGTGCCAGCAGTTTAAGGGTCAGATCCTACGAGCAGTACTTC.

V is TRBV19 and J is TRBJ2-1; D gene unclear. The CDR3 sequence is 15 residues long. V dropped 1 base and J dropped 3 bases, with 10 bases sitting between them. The germline V gene encodes CDR1 LNHDA and CDR2 SQIVND (reference sequence). CDR3 nucleotide sequence: TGTGCCAGTAGTATAGGGGGTGCAGGCTACAATGAGCAGTTCTTC. It codes for CASSIGGAGYNEQFF.